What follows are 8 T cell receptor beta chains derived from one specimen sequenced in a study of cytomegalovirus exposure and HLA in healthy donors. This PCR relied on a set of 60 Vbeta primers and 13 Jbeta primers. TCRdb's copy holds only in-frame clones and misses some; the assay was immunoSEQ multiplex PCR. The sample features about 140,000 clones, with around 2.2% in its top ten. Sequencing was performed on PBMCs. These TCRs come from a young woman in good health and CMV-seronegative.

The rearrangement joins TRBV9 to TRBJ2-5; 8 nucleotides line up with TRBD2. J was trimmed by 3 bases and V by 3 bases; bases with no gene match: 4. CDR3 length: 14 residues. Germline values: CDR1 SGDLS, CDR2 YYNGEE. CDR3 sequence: CASSAYSGKETQYF. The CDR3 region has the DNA TGTGCCAGCAGCGCTTATAGCGGGAAAGAGACCCAGTACTTC.

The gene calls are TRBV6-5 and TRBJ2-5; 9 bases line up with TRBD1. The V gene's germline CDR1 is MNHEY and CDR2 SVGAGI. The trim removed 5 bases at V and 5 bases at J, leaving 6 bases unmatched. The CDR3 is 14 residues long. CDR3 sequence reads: CASSPYRGRETQYF. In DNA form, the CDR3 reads TGTGCCAGCAGTCCGTACAGGGGGCGGGAGACCCAGTACTTC.

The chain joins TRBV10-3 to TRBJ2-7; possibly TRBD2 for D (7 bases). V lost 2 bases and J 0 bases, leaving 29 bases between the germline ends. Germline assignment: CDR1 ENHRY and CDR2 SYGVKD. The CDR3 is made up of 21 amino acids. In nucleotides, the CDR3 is TGTGCCATCAGTGAGGGGGGGGGCGAAGATCTTTTGTGGCAGAGCTCCTACGAGCAGTACTTC. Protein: CAISEGGGEDLLWQSSYEQYF.

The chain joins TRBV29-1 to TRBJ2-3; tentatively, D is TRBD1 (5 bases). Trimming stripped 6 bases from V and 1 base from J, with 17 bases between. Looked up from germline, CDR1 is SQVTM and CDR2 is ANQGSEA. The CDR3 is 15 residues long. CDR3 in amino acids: CSVPRGLGGTDTQYF. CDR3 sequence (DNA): TGCAGCGTGCCTAGAGGCCTAGGGGGCACAGATACGCAGTATTTT.

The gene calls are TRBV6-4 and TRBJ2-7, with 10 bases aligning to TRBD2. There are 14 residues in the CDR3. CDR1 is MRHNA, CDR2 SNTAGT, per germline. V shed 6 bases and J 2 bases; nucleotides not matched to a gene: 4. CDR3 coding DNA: TGTGCCAGCAGCGCTAGCGGGAGTACCTACGAGCAGTACTTC. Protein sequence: CASSASGSTYEQYF.

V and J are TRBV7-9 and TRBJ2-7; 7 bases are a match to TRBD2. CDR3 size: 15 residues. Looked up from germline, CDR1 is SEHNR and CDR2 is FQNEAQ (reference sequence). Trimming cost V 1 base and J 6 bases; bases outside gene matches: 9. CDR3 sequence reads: CASSLVGGGPPEQYF. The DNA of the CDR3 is TGTGCCAGCAGCTTAGTGGGGGGAGGGCCTCCCGAGCAGTACTTC.

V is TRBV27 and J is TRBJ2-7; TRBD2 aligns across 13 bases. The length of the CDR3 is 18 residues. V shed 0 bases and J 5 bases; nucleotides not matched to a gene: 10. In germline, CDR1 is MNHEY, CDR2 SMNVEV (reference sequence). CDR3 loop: CASSLSGRTSGRAHEQYF. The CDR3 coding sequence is TGTGCCAGCAGTTTATCGGGGCGTACTAGCGGGAGGGCCCACGAGCAGTACTTC.

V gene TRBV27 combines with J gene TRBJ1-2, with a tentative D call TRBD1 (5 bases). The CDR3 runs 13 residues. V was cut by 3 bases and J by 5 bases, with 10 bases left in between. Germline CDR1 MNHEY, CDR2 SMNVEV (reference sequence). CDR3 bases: TGTGCCAGCAGTTTGGTGCAGGGATATGGCTACACCTTC. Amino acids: CASSLVQGYGYTF.